One and the same sample provided the 28 T cell receptor beta chains below, sequenced in a study of blood T cell repertoires in COVID-19. Sequencing was performed with immunoSEQ multiplex PCR; in TCRdb, only in-frame clones are kept and a portion is missing. Of some 230,000 clones in the sample, 75% to 90% were seen once. The sequenced material came from peripheral blood. The receptors come from a woman at least 80 years old with COVID-19, enrolled during active disease.

The rearrangement links TRBV20-1 to TRBJ2-1; D possibly corresponds to TRBD2 (6 bases). Germline loops: CDR1 DFQATT, CDR2 SNEGSKA (reference sequence). The CDR3 totals 14 residues. V shed 3 bases and J shed 6 bases, with 15 bases lying between them. The DNA of the CDR3 is TGCAGTGCTAGTTATGGGGAGGAGTTCAATGAGCAGTTCTTC. It encodes CSASYGEEFNEQFF.

This chain links TRBV6-2 or TRBV6-3 with TRBJ2-3; 8 nucleotides agree with TRBD2. V shed 6 bases and J 8 bases; nucleotides not matched to a gene: 10. Germline values: CDR1 MNHEY, CDR2 SVGEGT. CDR3 size: 14 residues. The CDR3 reads CASSIALAGATQYF. CDR3 coding DNA: TGTGCCAGCAGCATCGCGCTAGCGGGCGCTACGCAGTATTTT.

The gene calls are TRBV6-5 and TRBJ1-2; D not resolved. Trimming stripped 5 bases from V and 4 bases from J, with 14 bases between. Germline V gene data show CDR1 as MNHEY and CDR2 as SVGAGI. The CDR3 extends over 14 amino acids. The CDR3 protein is CASSIGGSSYGYTF. The CDR3 DNA is TGTGCCAGCAGTATAGGAGGCAGTTCCTATGGCTACACCTTC.

The chain is built from TRBV10-3 and TRBJ1-1; D might be TRBD1 (5 bases). This CDR3 contains 12 residues. The V end lost 8 bases, the J end lost 2 bases, and 9 bases lay between the germline ends. The germline V gene encodes CDR1 ENHRY and CDR2 SYGVKD. This CDR3 reads CAISTANTEAFF. CDR3 nucleotides: TGTGCCATCTCGACAGCTAACACTGAAGCTTTCTTT.

The chain carries TRBV5-6 and TRBJ2-5, with TRBD2 identical over 8 bases. The CDR3 runs 17 residues. The V segment lost 4 bases and the J segment 0 bases; nucleotides outside the gene matches: 11. Germline CDR1 and CDR2: SGHDT and YYEEEE. The CDR3 protein is CASSPPTGRGDQETQYF. The CDR3 DNA sequence: TGTGCCAGCAGCCCTCCAACAGGGCGGGGGGACCAAGAGACCCAGTACTTC. Supplemented by reference TRBV5-6 and TRBJ2-5, the full variable domain reads DAGVTQSPTHLIKTRGQQVTLRCSPKSGHDTVSWYQQALGQGPQFIFQYYEEEERQRGNFPDRFSGHQFPNYSSELNVNALLLGDSALYLCASSPPTGRGDQETQYFGPGTRLLVL.

The chain couples TRBV6-5 to TRBJ1-5, with 9 positions matching TRBD1. The CDR3 has 15 amino acids. Germline V gene data show CDR1 as MNHEY and CDR2 as SVGAGI. Germline trimming cut 7 bases from V and 7 bases from J; bases unmatched to any gene: 11. CDR3 region: CASNPGQGALQPQHF. The CDR3 DNA reads as TGTGCCAGCAATCCGGGACAGGGAGCTTTACAGCCCCAGCATTTT.

This clone was found a few times. In DNA, the CDR3 is TGTGCCAGCAGCCAACAGGGTTCATCCTACAATGAGCAGTTCTTC. This translates into CASSQQGSSYNEQFF. The chain recombines TRBV3-1 (or the pseudogene TRBV3-2) with TRBJ2-1, with a tentative D call TRBD1 (5 bases). The germline V gene has CDR1 LGHDT and CDR2 YNNKEL (reference sequence). This CDR3 has 15 amino acids. V was trimmed by 2 bases and J by 1 base, leaving 9 bases between them.

V gene TRBV28 combines with J gene TRBJ1-2; D uncertain. The CDR3 runs to 15 residues. CDR1 is MDHEN, CDR2 SYDVKM, per germline. With 5 bases removed from V and 4 bases from J, the gap between germline ends came to 17 bases. The CDR3 region is CASSLPGGPLYGYTF. CDR3 coding DNA: TGTGCCAGCAGTCTCCCCGGCGGGCCTCTCTATGGCTACACCTTC.

The chain recombines TRBV3-1 (or the pseudogene TRBV3-2) with TRBJ2-3, with 12 bases identical to TRBD2. J lost 3 bases, V lost 6 bases, and 7 bases had no gene match. The CDR3 spans 16 residues. Germline V gene lookup returns CDR1 LGHDT and CDR2 YNNKEL (reference sequence). CDR3 bases: TGTGCCAGCAGTCCCCGACTAGCGGGAGCGACAGATACGCAGTATTTT. Translating it yields CASSPRLAGATDTQYF.

The chain is built from TRBV2 and TRBJ2-3; a weak D match, TRBD2 (6 bases). V shed 1 base and J shed 4 bases, with 12 bases lying between them. The V gene's germline CDR1 is SNHLY and CDR2 FYNNEI. The CDR3 extends over 15 amino acids. The CDR3 region has the DNA TGTGCCAGCAGTGAAGGAGGGAGGAAGGCAGATACGCAGTATTTT. Amino acids: CASSEGGRKADTQYF. The entire variable domain, with the rest obtained from reference TRBV2 and TRBJ2-3, is as follows: EPEVTQTPSHQVTQMGQEVILRCVPISNHLYFYWYRQILGQKVEFLVSFYNNEISEKSEIFDDQFSVERPDGSNFTLKIRSTKLEDSAMYFCASSEGGRKADTQYFGPGTRLTVL.

This clone was detected only once. This chain uses TRBV4-3 with TRBJ1-2; TRBD1 is a possible D gene (5 bases). Trimming removed 0 bases from V and 7 bases from J, with 18 bases in between. This CDR3 has 16 residues. The germline V gene has CDR1 LGHNA and CDR2 YSLEER. CDR3 nucleotides: TGCGCCAGCAGCCAAGAGGGGCCCCCTGCTAGGGGTGGCTACACCTTC. It encodes CASSQEGPPARGGYTF.

CDR3 coding DNA: TGTGCCAGCACCCCGGGCACTGAAGCTTTCTTT. Translation: CASTPGTEAFF. This chain joins TRBV6-6 and TRBJ1-1; D gene unclear. Per the germline V gene, CDR1 is MNHNY and CDR2 is SVGAGI (reference sequence). V was pared by 7 bases and J by 4 bases, with 7 bases between. The CDR3 is made up of 11 amino acids.

CDR3 bases: TGTGCCAGCAGCCCCCCGGACAGGGAAGGCTACACCTTC. It translates to CASSPPDREGYTF. The chain uses TRBV5-4 and TRBJ1-2; 8 nucleotides align to TRBD1. The junction had 7 bases not matched to a gene; V was cut back by 4 bases and J by 8 bases. The CDR3 sequence is 13 residues long. Germline CDR1 is SGHNT and CDR2 is YYREEE (reference sequence).

The V and J genes are TRBV5-1 and TRBJ1-4, with 9 bases that match TRBD1. V was clipped by 0 bases and J by 1 base; unmatched bases: 4. In germline, CDR1 is SGHRS, CDR2 YFSETQ. The CDR3 length is 17 residues. Here the CDR3 reads CASSLVGQGITNEKLFF. DNA for the CDR3: TGCGCCAGCAGCTTGGTGGGACAGGGAATAACTAATGAAAAACTGTTTTTT.

The chain joins TRBV3-1 (or the pseudogene TRBV3-2) to TRBJ1-2; D perhaps matches TRBD1 (6 bases). Germline CDR1 LGHDT, CDR2 YNNKEL (reference sequence). V was pared by 6 bases and J by 6 bases, with 14 bases between. This CDR3 is built from 13 residues. The CDR3 region has the DNA TGTGCCAGCAGGGGGGGGCCTGCGGATGGCTACACCTTC. As protein: CASRGGPADGYTF.

Of note for this clone: The same CDR3 arises from other DNA sequences in this sample as well. DNA of the CDR3: TGTGCCAGCAGCTTACAGGGAACGAACACCGGGGAGCTGTTTTTT. The encoded protein is CASSLQGTNTGELFF. The V call is TRBV7-2, the J call TRBJ2-2; maybe TRBD1 (5 bases). This CDR3 is 15 amino acids long. Germline CDR1 reads SGHTA; CDR2 reads FQGNSA. Trimming stripped 2 bases from V and 0 bases from J, with 7 bases between. The full variable domain, rest sourced from reference TRBV7-2 and TRBJ2-2, is GAGVSQSPSNKVTEKGKDVELRCDPISGHTALYWYRQSLGQGLEFLIYFQGNSAPDKSGLPSDRFSAERTGGSVSTLTIQRTQQEDSAVYLCASSLQGTNTGELFFGEGSRLTVL.

This chain links TRBV7-3 with TRBJ2-1, with 7 nucleotides matching TRBD2. CDR3 length equals 16 residues. Germline V lookup: CDR1 SGHTA, CDR2 FQGTGA. Unmatched junction bases numbered 10, after V lost 6 bases and J lost 2 bases. For the CDR3, the DNA is TGTGCCAGCAGTCCGCGGGAGTCGAGGGCCTACAATGAGCAGTTCTTC. This sequence encodes CASSPRESRAYNEQFF.

CDR3 coding DNA: TGTGCCAGCAGCTCCAACAGGGGGAACGGCAATTCACCCCTCCACTTT. Amino acid sequence: CASSSNRGNGNSPLHF. The chain carries TRBV7-2 and TRBJ1-6, with 8 bases identical to TRBD1. CDR3 length: 16 amino acids. With V trimmed by 4 bases and J by 7 bases, 9 bases remained unmatched. Per germline, CDR1 SGHTA and CDR2 FQGNSA.

This clone was counted only a few times. The chain carries TRBV7-6 and TRBJ2-5; 8 bases line up with TRBD2. Germline V CDR1 and CDR2: SGHVS, FNYEAQ. The CDR3 length is 16 residues. Trimming took 5 bases from V and 0 from J; bases not matched to a gene: 8. The DNA of the CDR3 is TGTGCCAGCAGCACCCGGACTAGCCTGTACCAAGAGACCCAGTACTTC. It translates to CASSTRTSLYQETQYF.

This rearrangement joins TRBV3-1 (or the pseudogene TRBV3-2) to TRBJ1-5; TRBD1 matches at 8 bases. There are 14 residues in the CDR3. Germline assignment: CDR1 LGHDT and CDR2 YNNKEL (reference sequence). The V gene end was trimmed by 4 bases and the J gene end by 4 bases; junction bases not matched to a gene: 3. The CDR3 DNA follows: TGTGCCAGCAGCCCGACAGGGGTTAATCAGCCCCAGCATTTT. Amino acid sequence: CASSPTGVNQPQHF.

The chain couples TRBV27 to TRBJ1-6, with D hard to call. Germline CDR1 MNHEY, CDR2 SMNVEV (reference sequence). The CDR3 extends over 15 amino acids. V was cut by 5 bases and J by 9 bases, with 17 bases left in between. In DNA form, the CDR3 reads TGTGCCAGCAGTGTAATGGGAGGGTTTCGTTCACCCCTCCACTTT. It yields the protein CASSVMGGFRSPLHF.

The V and J genes are TRBV6-5 and TRBJ1-2; 9 bases are a match to TRBD1. This CDR3 region has 14 residues. V lost 5 bases, J lost 6 bases, and 7 bases stayed unmatched. CDR1 and CDR2 (germline): MNHEY, SVGAGI. The CDR3 bases are TGTGCCAGCAGTAACCTCGGGACAGGGCATGGCTACACCTTC. Its protein product is CASSNLGTGHGYTF.

The rearrangement links TRBV6-6 to TRBJ1-5; D is ambiguous. Germline V gene data show CDR1 as MNHNY and CDR2 as SVGAGI (reference sequence). V was clipped by 8 bases and J by 7 bases, with 18 bases between them. The CDR3 contains 14 residues. CDR3 amino acids: CASAPSEGGQPQHF. CDR3 DNA sequence: TGTGCCAGCGCCCCCTCGGAGGGTGGACAGCCCCAGCATTTT.

The CDR3 DNA reads as TGTGCCAGTCTAAAGACTCTAGCTAACTATGGCTACACCTTC. It translates to CASLKTLANYGYTF. The chain combines TRBV19 with TRBJ1-2; D ambiguous. Trimming pared 8 bases from V and 0 bases from J, leaving 13 bases between. Germline V gives CDR1 LNHDA, CDR2 SQIVND (reference sequence). This CDR3 is 14 amino acids long. Combining the CDR3 with reference TRBV19 and TRBJ1-2 gives the whole variable domain DGGITQSPKYLFRKEGQNVTLSCEQNLNHDAMYWYRQDPGQGLRLIYYSQIVNDFQKGDIAEGYSVSREKKESFPLTVTSAQKNPTAFYLCASLKTLANYGYTFGSGTRLTVV.

The V gene is TRBV30, the J gene TRBJ2-2; no clear D. The CDR3 totals 13 residues. CDR1 and CDR2 (germline): GTSNPN, SVGIG (reference sequence). Trimming stripped 1 base from V and 4 bases from J, with 7 bases between. Written as DNA, the CDR3 is TGTGCCTGGAGTGCGAGAACCACCGGGGAGCTGTTTTTT. Translating it yields CAWSARTTGELFF. Together with reference TRBV30 and TRBJ2-2, the CDR3 gives the full variable domain: SQTIHQWPATLVQPVGSPLSLECTVEGTSNPNLYWYRQAAGRGLQLLFYSVGIGQISSEVPQNLSASRPQDRQFILSSKKLLLSDSGFYLCAWSARTTGELFFGEGSRLTVL.

The CDR3 sequence is CASSGPKGQGRSPLHF. Written as DNA, the CDR3 is TGCGCCAGCAGCGGTCCTAAGGGACAGGGTAGATCACCCCTCCACTTT. The chain is built from TRBV4-1 and TRBJ1-6, with 9 bases aligning to TRBD1. Germline V lookup: CDR1 MGHRA, CDR2 YSYEKL. The CDR3 is 16 amino acids. Trimming removed 5 bases from V and 10 bases from J; junction bases left unmatched: 12.

This clone has just a few counts. V and J are TRBV7-2 and TRBJ1-1; maybe TRBD1 (6 bases). Per germline, CDR1 SGHTA and CDR2 FQGNSA. The CDR3 covers 15 residues. V shed 5 bases and J shed 1 base, with 14 bases lying between them. In DNA, the CDR3 is TGTGCCAGCAGCCCTCAGGGGCTGAAGAACACTGAAGCTTTCTTT. It is translated as CASSPQGLKNTEAFF.

This clone was observed a few times. V gene TRBV14 combines with J gene TRBJ2-1; TRBD2 matches at 10 bases. V shed 3 bases and J 0 bases; nucleotides not matched to a gene: 2. Germline loops: CDR1 SGHDN, CDR2 FVKESK. The CDR3 is 16 residues long. The CDR3: CASSHRTSGSYNEQFF. The CDR3 nucleotides are TGTGCCAGCAGCCATCGGACTAGCGGCTCCTACAATGAGCAGTTCTTC.